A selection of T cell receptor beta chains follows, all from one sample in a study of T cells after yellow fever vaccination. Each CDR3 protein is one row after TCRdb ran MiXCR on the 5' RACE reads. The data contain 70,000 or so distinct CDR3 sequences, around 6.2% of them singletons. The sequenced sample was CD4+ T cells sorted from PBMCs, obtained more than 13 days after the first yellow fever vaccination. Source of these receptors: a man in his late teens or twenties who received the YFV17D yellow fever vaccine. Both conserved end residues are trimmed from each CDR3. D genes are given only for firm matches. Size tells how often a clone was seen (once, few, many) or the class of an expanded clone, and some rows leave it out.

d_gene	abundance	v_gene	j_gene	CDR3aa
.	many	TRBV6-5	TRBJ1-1	ASSSPGVKTEAF
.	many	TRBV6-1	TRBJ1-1	ASRQSLQGFTEAF
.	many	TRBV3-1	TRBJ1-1	ASSQRGPGVAF
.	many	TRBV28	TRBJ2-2	ASTLGGSNTGELF
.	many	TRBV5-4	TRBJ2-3	ASSSGTQGDTQY
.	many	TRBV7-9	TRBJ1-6	ASSLVGSRPSPLH
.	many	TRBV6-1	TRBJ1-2	ASSEARKNYGYT
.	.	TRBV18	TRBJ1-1	ASSPVFGGTEAF
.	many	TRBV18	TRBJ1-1	ASSQRDGEAF
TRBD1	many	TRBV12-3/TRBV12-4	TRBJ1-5	ASSSGTASYSNQPQH
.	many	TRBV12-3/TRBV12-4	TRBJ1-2	ASSVDREIGYT
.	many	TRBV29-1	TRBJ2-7	SAEVGRGYEQY
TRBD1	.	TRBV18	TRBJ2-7	ASAGQGDGEQY
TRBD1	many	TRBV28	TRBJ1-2	ASSFGQGGYGYT
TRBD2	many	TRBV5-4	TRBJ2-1	ASSLTSGDNEQF
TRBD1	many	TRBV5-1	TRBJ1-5	ASSPEGAPGNQPQH
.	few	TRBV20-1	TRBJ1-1	SATGGHLRVNTEAF
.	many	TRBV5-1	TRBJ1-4	ASSPPGAAVEKLF
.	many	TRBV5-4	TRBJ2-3	ASSLGAGYTQY
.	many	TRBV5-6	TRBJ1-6	ASSLTGRNSPLH
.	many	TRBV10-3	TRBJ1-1	AITQTTLNTEAF
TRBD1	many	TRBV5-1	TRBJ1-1	ASKRQGSNTEAF
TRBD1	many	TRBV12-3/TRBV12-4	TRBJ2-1	ASSLEDRGPGNEQF
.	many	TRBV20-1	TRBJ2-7	SGKRLVTYEQY
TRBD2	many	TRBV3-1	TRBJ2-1	ASSQDPSGGYNEQF
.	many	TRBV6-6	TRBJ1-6	ASSYWDESPLH
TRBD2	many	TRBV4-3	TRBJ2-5	ASSPQGLAGNGETQY
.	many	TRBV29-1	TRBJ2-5	SVGGAAKTQY
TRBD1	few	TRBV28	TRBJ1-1	ASSSGQGDTEAF
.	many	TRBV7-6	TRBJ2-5	ASQNPGGSFQTQY
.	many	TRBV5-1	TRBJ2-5	ASGATGGQETQY
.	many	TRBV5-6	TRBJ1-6	ASSLGLGGSPLH
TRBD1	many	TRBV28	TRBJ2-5	ASSLQGASETQY
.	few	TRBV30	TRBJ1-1	AWTKGQRTEAF
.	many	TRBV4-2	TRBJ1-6	ASSQDDINSPLH
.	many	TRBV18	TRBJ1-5	ASSTYNQPQH
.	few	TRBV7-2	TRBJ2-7	ASSLAWNTYEQY
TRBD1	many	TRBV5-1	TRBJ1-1	ASSPLTGVGAEAF
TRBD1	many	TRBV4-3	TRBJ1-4	ASSQDRHRTGVEKLF
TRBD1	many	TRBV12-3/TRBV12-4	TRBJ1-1	ASRGTTGVIAF